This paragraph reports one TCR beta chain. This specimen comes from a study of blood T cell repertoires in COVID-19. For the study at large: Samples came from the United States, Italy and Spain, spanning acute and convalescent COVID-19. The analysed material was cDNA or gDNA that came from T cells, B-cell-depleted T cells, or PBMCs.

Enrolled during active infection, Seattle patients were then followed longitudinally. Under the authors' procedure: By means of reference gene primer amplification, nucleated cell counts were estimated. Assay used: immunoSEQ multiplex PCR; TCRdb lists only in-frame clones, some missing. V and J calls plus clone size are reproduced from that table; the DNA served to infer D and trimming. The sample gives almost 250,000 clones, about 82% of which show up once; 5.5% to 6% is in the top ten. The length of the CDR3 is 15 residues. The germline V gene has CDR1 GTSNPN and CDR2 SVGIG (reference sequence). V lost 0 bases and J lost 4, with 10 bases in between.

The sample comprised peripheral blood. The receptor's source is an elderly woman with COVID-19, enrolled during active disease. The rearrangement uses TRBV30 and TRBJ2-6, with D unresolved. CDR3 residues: CAWSVPGAGANVLTF. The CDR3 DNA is TGTGCCTGGAGTGTACCAGGTGCCGGGGCCAACGTCCTGACTTTC.